A selection of T cell receptor beta chains follows, all from one sample in a study of graft-versus-host responses after intestinal transplantation. The method was immunoSEQ multiplex PCR; TCRdb's version includes in-frame clones alone and lacks a portion of them. This table holds tens of thousands of clones, roughly 92% found once. The sequencing here drew on bone marrow, taken roughly 110 weeks after intestinal transplantation. Source of these receptors: a human patient who received an intestinal transplant, so some T cells may come from the graft donor. Each CDR3 is given with its conserved first and last residue. The D gene is left open where the match is weak. Clone size is not always given. Where it is, it says once, few, many or a class for expanded clones.

v_gene,d_gene,abundance,j_gene,CDR3aa,CDR3nt
TRBV5-5,-,once,TRBJ1-6,CASSLGRTRTYNSPLHF,TGTGCCAGCAGCTTGGGTAGGACCCGCACCTATAATTCACCCCTCCACTTT
TRBV19,TRBD1,-,TRBJ1-1,CASIGTGGSAFF,TGTGCCAGTATAGGGACAGGGGGCTCAGCTTTCTTT
TRBV4-1,-,-,TRBJ2-2,CASSHRGTPNTGELFF,TGCGCCAGCAGCCATCGCGGGACACCGAACACCGGGGAGCTGTTTTTT
TRBV6-4,TRBD2,-,TRBJ2-3,CASSDGGAGGPDTQYF,TGTGCCAGCAGTGATGGGGGAGCGGGAGGGCCAGATACGCAGTATTTT
TRBV4-1,-,-,TRBJ1-1,CASSQEGANTEAFF,TGCGCCAGCAGCCAAGAGGGGGCGAACACTGAAGCTTTCTTT
TRBV6-1,TRBD1,-,TRBJ2-1,CASSGNRGRSNEQFF,TGTGCCAGCAGTGGTAACAGGGGGCGCAGCAATGAGCAGTTCTTC
TRBV19,TRBD1,-,TRBJ1-6,CASTHRTGGNNSPLHF,TGTGCCAGTACCCACCGGACAGGGGGCAACAATTCACCCCTCCACTTT
TRBV7-3,-,-,TRBJ2-3,CASSLPGDAQYF,TGTGCCAGCAGCTTACCCGGGGATGCGCAGTATTTT
TRBV6-1,-,-,TRBJ1-4,CASRPGGPRNEKLFF,TGTGCCAGCCGGCCCGGGGGACCGAGGAATGAAAAACTGTTTTTT
TRBV11-2,-,-,TRBJ2-5,CASSRGETQYF,TGTGCCAGCAGCCGTGGTGAGACCCAGTACTTC
TRBV6-5,-,-,TRBJ2-4,CASSYRRASKNIQYF,TGTGCCAGCAGTTACAGGCGTGCGTCCAAAAACATTCAGTACTTC
TRBV6-5,-,few,TRBJ1-1,CASSYLGGNTEAFF,TGTGCCAGCAGTTACCTCGGCGGGAACACTGAAGCTTTCTTT
TRBV29-1,-,-,TRBJ1-4,CSVSPGYNEKLFF,TGCAGCGTTTCCCCCGGGTATAATGAAAAACTGTTTTTT
TRBV4-1,TRBD2,-,TRBJ2-3,CASSQTTPSGALTDTQYF,TGCGCCAGCAGTCAGACCACCCCTAGCGGGGCACTCACAGATACGCAGTATTTT
TRBV7-3,-,-,TRBJ1-1,CASSSGPGAEAFF,TGTGCCAGCAGCTCCGGCCCGGGGGCTGAAGCTTTCTTT
TRBV6-5,-,once,TRBJ1-4,CASSSATGLEEKLFF,TGTGCCAGCAGTTCCGCGACTGGCCTTGAGGAAAAACTGTTTTTT
TRBV6-5,-,-,TRBJ2-1,CASSPLAGPYNEQFF,TGTGCCAGCAGTCCCCTGGCAGGTCCCTACAATGAGCAGTTCTTC
TRBV5-4,-,-,TRBJ2-1,CASSPPVGSSYNEQFF,TGTGCCAGCAGCCCCCCGGTAGGGAGCTCCTACAATGAGCAGTTCTTC
TRBV13,-,few,TRBJ1-1,CASSEGRNTEAFF,TGTGCCAGCAGCGAGGGGCGGAACACTGAAGCTTTCTTT
TRBV7-2,TRBD1,-,TRBJ1-2,CASSLGQGRYGYTF,TGTGCCAGCAGCTTAGGACAGGGCCGCTATGGCTACACCTTC
TRBV7-2,-,-,TRBJ1-2,CASSIELANYGYTF,TGTGCCAGCAGCATCGAACTTGCTAACTATGGCTACACCTTC
TRBV6-1,-,-,TRBJ2-7,CASSSASEYYEQYF,TGTGCCAGCAGCTCGGCTAGCGAATACTACGAGCAGTACTTC
TRBV6-5,-,-,TRBJ1-5,CASSYSGAQPQHF,TGTGCCAGCAGTTACTCCGGGGCCCAGCCCCAGCATTTT
TRBV2,-,-,TRBJ2-5,CASRGETQYF,TGTGCCAGCAGGGGAGAGACCCAGTACTTC
TRBV19,TRBD1,-,TRBJ2-5,CASSMGDSLLETQYF,TGTGCCAGTAGTATGGGGGACAGCCTACTCGAGACCCAGTACTTC
TRBV7-9,-,-,TRBJ2-5,CASSLETQYF,TGTGCCAGCAGCTTAGAGACCCAGTACTTC